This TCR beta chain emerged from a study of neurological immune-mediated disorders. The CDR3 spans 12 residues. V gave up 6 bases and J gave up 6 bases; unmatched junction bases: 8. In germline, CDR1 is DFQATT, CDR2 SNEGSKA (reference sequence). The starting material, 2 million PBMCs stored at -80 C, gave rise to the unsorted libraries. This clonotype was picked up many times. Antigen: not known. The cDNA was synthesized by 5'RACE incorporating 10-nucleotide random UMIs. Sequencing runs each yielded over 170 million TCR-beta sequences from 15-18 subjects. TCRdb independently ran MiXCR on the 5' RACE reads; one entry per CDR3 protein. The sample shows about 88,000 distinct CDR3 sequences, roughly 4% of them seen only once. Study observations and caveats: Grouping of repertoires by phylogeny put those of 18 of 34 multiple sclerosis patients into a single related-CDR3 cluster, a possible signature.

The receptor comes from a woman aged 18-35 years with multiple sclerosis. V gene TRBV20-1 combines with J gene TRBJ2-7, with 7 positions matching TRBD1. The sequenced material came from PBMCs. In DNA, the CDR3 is TGCAGTGCCGATCGACAGGGCGCCGAGCAGTACTTC. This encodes CSADRQGAEQYF.